This T cell receptor (beta chain) was obtained from a study of regulatory T cells in long-lasting Graves disease (dated by TCRdb to the early 2020s). In terms of the full investigation: Antithyroid drugs had been taken for less than 3 months by newly diagnosed Graves' disease patients. The study took place in China and was registered as a clinical trial. This study used TCR sequencing and RNA sequencing of peripheral blood to compare persistent Graves' disease patients against newly diagnosed Graves' disease patients. TCR sequencing covered about 13 persistent and roughly 20 newly diagnosed Graves' disease patients, around 35 samples in total. Here is what the overall study found, with its caveats: Because the primary lesion, thyroid tissue, could not be accessed, the study looked at peripheral blood alone. Persistent disease showed preferential use of TRBV28, TRBJ1-2 and TRBJ2-5, whereas newly diagnosed disease favored TRBV20-1 and TRBJ2-1. Persistent Graves' disease patients showed lower TCR Shannon entropy and fewer highly expanded clones than newly diagnosed patients, suggesting clonal expansion. Sequencing and analysis were limited to the TCR beta chain. Patients with persistent disease shared more public clonotypes (around 2,500) than newly diagnosed patients did (around 980). The authors noted that the small sample size was a limitation that may lower accuracy.

This clonotype came up many times. This clone's antigen is unknown. Base qualities were left out, and no much larger clone turns up one base away. The sample's time point, from its label and the paper: newly diagnosed GD, antithyroid drugs for less than 3 months. RNA was extracted from PBMCs in TRIzol for both TCR sequencing and RNA sequencing. The diagnosis of Graves' disease was made according to American Thyroid Association guidelines. Patients for the study were recruited at an endocrinology department in Xi'an, China. Each patient gave roughly 10 milliliters of peripheral blood, collected in an EDTA anticoagulant tube. Ficoll Paque Plus density gradient separation was used to isolate PBMCs, and no further T cell sorting was performed. RNA quality was checked with an Agilent 2100 Bioanalyzer and agarose gel, and concentration with a NanoDrop 2000. The receptor library was made with multiplex PCR. TCRdb lists the instrument as Illumina HiSeq 4000. TCR beta libraries were built with iRepertoire HTBI primers and Arm-PCR amplification of CDR3 regions. Before sequencing, the PCR products underwent gel purification. Under the source paper's analysis protocol: Across samples, around 62 TRBV and 15 or so TRBJ segments were identified and used for gene usage analysis of CDR3 amino acid clonotypes. COPE and FqMerger were used to merge the filtered high-quality paired reads into contigs. Contigs were aligned with BLAST to IMGT TRBV, TRBD and TRBJ reference genes, and CDR3 was defined per IMGT. Highly expanded clones were defined as clonotypes with a frequency above 0.1%. Repertoire diversity was measured by Shannon entropy, and V-J evenness by the Gini coefficient. Public clonotypes were defined as clonotypes shared by more than one individual. TCRdb applied fastp at Q25 and MiXCR to the public reads, then kept only in-frame beta chains. Here each entry gathers all rows of one CDR3 protein and keeps the most common genes and DNA. For this entry, the V and J calls and clone size follow TCRdb and not the study's own pipeline. For this sample there are about 350,000 distinct CDR3 sequences; 16% appear just once. The ten top clones hold roughly 29% of the sample.

Cut back by 5 bases and 3 bases, the V and J ends lie 11 bases apart. The CDR1 and CDR2 encoded by the germline V gene are MDHEN and SYDVKM. Including the terminal cysteine and phenylalanine, the CDR3 comprises 13 residues. Only the CDR3 region is kept as DNA, spanning 39 bases read in frame from base 1. Another study also made use of these data, one on T cells in Graves' hyperthyroidism and ophthalmopathy. Taken from the second paper: Stable Graves' hyperthyroidism was defined as no progression to ophthalmopathy during 18 months of follow-up. The hyperthyroidism patients were between 18 and 65 years old and newly diagnosed, with a disease duration of less than 2 months. The study excluded patients with uncontrolled infections, other autoimmune diseases, pregnancy or lactation. Diagnoses relied on clinical symptoms, serum thyroxine and TRAb, thyroid ultrasound and orbital computed tomography. For the first round of RT-PCR on the TCR CDR3, the HTBI primer set was used together with the Qiagen OneStep RT-PCR kit. Most expanded thyroid clonotypes (frequency above 0.001) were also detected in blood, a finding suggesting that blood repertoires may reflect thyroid immune responses. A 13 V-J signature model separated ophthalmopathy from stable hyperthyroidism, with around 91% sensitivity and 81.08% specificity in cross-validation and 80%/75% in testing. In validation, the model predicted progression to ophthalmopathy a median of 6.5 months before onset, with about 71% sensitivity and roughly 72% specificity. To identify distinguishing TCR V-J signatures, a discovery cohort of about 100 patients was used, comprising 43 with Graves' ophthalmopathy and around 57 with stable Graves' hyperthyroidism. Whether ophthalmopathy could be predicted prospectively was tested in an independent validation cohort made up of approximately 19 hyperthyroidism patients plus 17 patients who later progressed to ophthalmopathy. The 95 to 100 discovery patients were randomly split 7:3 into training and test sets. In several Graves' hyperthyroidism patients, the study also compared T-cell repertoires from thyroid tissue with T-cell repertoires from blood. After blood sampling, hyperthyroidism patients were treated with methimazole at a starting dose of 30 mg daily, and ophthalmopathy patients were treated with high-dose intravenous methylprednisolone. Libraries were constructed in a second round of multiplex PCR, after which size selection and purification were carried out. The libraries were sequenced on an Illumina HiSeq2000 using paired-end 100 bp reads. SOAPnuke was used to process the raw data, with reads discarded if the reads contained adapters or uncalled bases, had a mean Phred below 15, or lacked an exact constant-primer or identifier match. High-quality paired reads were merged using COPE v1.2.5, and each unique nucleotide sequence was defined as a clonotype. Clonotypes were aligned to IMGT TRBV, TRBD and TRBJ reference segments using MiTCR v1.1. The analysis was restricted to V-J combinations with a frequency above 0.0001, which together covered 99% to 99.2% of the repertoires. The TCS score was defined as the ratio of F50 (clonal expansion) to E x V (chaos), calculated using BLOSUM62-based TCRdist between CDR3 peptides within each V-J. Welch's t-statistics and random forest reduced approximately 520 V-J features to roughly 13, which were used in a naive Bayes classifier (R e1071). Sample size was not statistically predetermined, and blinding of investigators to group allocation was not performed. TCR Vbeta CDR3 sequencing of approximately 140 peripheral blood samples (approximately 44 ophthalmopathy, over 70 hyperthyroidism and around 17 progressor patients) is reported in the paper.

The specimen comprised peripheral blood mononuclear cells (PBMCs), sampled at new diagnosis, from a patient treated with antithyroid drugs. Recombination connected TRBV28 to TRBJ2-7; the D gene is unclear. The TCR originated in a man between 35 and 55 years old with Graves disease. Donor details come from another sample of the same person, matched by shared clones. The DNA reads TGTGCCAGCAGTCGGACGGAGTACTACGAGCAGTACTTC. Translated, it gives CASSRTEYYEQYF.